This passage covers 10 T cell receptor beta chains from one sample sequenced in a study of cytomegalovirus exposure and HLA in healthy donors. The PCR ran on 60 Vbeta and 13 Jbeta primers. TCRdb's copy holds only in-frame clones and misses some; the assay was immunoSEQ multiplex PCR. The sample yields approximately 240,000 clones, roughly 82% seen once. Sequencing was carried out using PBMCs. These receptor sequences come from a woman between 40 and 55 years old in good health and CMV-seropositive.

The chain has TRBV7-2 and TRBJ1-5, with TRBD1 matching 8 bases. This CDR3 spans 14 amino acids. Germline-derived CDR1 and CDR2 are SGHTA and FQGNSA. V was pared by 2 bases and J by 4 bases, with 1 base of the junction left unmatched. The chain's CDR3 is CASSLRTGNQPQHF. The DNA for the CDR3 is TGTGCCAGCAGCTTACGGACAGGGAATCAGCCCCAGCATTTT. Combining the CDR3 with reference TRBV7-2 and TRBJ1-5 gives the whole variable domain GAGVSQSPSNKVTEKGKDVELRCDPISGHTALYWYRQSLGQGLEFLIYFQGNSAPDKSGLPSDRFSAERTGGSVSTLTIQRTQQEDSAVYLCASSLRTGNQPQHFGDGTRLSIL.

The chain carries TRBV20-1 and TRBJ2-5; D is unclear. The DNA end favors TRBJ2-7, so the J call may be wrong. Germline V CDR1 and CDR2: DFQATT, SNEGSKA (reference sequence). This CDR3 is 11 amino acids long. The CDR3 nucleotides read TGCAGTGCTAGAGGCCGCTACGAGCAGTACTTC. Translation gives CSARGRYEQYF.

V usage is TRBV30 and J usage is TRBJ2-5; D unclear. Gene TRBJ2-7 matches the end of the DNA better, so the J call may be wrong. In germline, CDR1 is GTSNPN, CDR2 SVGIG (reference sequence). This CDR3 has 11 residues. CDR3 sequence reads: CAWSQNYEQYF. CDR3 nucleotides: TGTGCCTGGAGCCAGAACTACGAGCAGTACTTC.

The V gene is TRBV5-6, the J gene TRBJ2-2; TRBD1 is a possible D gene (6 bases). CDR1 is SGHDT, CDR2 YYEEEE, per germline. The CDR3 is 18 amino acids. With 3 bases removed from V and 6 bases from J, the gap between germline ends came to 24 bases. CDR3 in amino acids: CASSYSGDRQIGAGELFF. DNA of the CDR3: TGTGCCAGCAGCTATTCAGGGGATAGGCAAATTGGCGCCGGGGAGCTGTTTTTT.

The chain is built from TRBV6-5 and TRBJ1-2, with D tentatively TRBD1 (6 bases). Trimming shortened V by 6 bases and J by 4 bases, and 9 bases separated the two germline ends. The length of the CDR3 is 12 residues. Germline CDR1 MNHEY, CDR2 SVGAGI. The CDR3 nucleotides are TGTGCCAGCAGGGGGGCGGGCTATGGCTACACCTTC. Protein: CASRGAGYGYTF.

With regard to this clone: One end of the junction varies from germline; a read error may be responsible. V is TRBV7-8 and J is TRBJ1-2; possibly TRBD1 for D (5 bases). The germline CDR1 and CDR2 sequences are SGHVS and FQNEAQ. CDR3 length: 9 amino acids. CDR3 region: CASSPGWDF. The CDR3 DNA reads TGTGCCAGCAGCCCAGGGTGGGATTTC.

The chain combines TRBV7-9 with TRBJ2-5; maybe TRBD2 (6 bases). Germline CDR1 is SEHNR and CDR2 is FQNEAQ (reference sequence). The CDR3 is 12 residues long. Trimming shortened V by 0 bases and J by 7 bases, and 6 bases separated the two germline ends. For the CDR3, the DNA is TGTGCCAGCAGCTTAGCGGGGGGGACCCAGTACTTC. Its protein is CASSLAGGTQYF.

J is TRBJ2-1 and V is TRBV9; 7 bases are shared with TRBD1. Germline CDR1 is SGDLS and CDR2 is YYNGEE. Losses at the gene ends were 0 bases for V and 8 bases for J; bases not matched to a gene: 2. The CDR3 extends over 13 amino acids. The CDR3 reads CASSVAQGDEQFF. The CDR3, as DNA: TGTGCCAGCAGCGTAGCTCAGGGGGATGAGCAGTTCTTC.

This clone was detected a few times. J is TRBJ2-1 and V is TRBV11-2; 7 bases fit TRBD1. Trimming took 6 bases from V and 13 from J; bases not matched to a gene: 15. This CDR3 comprises 14 residues. CDR1 SGHAT and CDR2 FQNNGV come from the germline V gene. The CDR3 DNA is TGTGCCAGCAGTCCCCTGGGGACAGTCGGCGACCAGTTCTTC. Translated, it gives CASSPLGTVGDQFF.

The chain combines TRBV6-5 with TRBJ1-5; D gene ambiguous. The V and J ends lost 0 bases and 7 bases respectively, with 13 bases between them. The CDR3 consists of 15 residues. From germline, CDR1 is MNHEY and CDR2 SVGAGI. The CDR3 nucleotides are TGTGCCAGCAGTTACTCTGGCACGACGGGGCAGCCCCAGCATTTT. Amino acid sequence: CASSYSGTTGQPQHF.